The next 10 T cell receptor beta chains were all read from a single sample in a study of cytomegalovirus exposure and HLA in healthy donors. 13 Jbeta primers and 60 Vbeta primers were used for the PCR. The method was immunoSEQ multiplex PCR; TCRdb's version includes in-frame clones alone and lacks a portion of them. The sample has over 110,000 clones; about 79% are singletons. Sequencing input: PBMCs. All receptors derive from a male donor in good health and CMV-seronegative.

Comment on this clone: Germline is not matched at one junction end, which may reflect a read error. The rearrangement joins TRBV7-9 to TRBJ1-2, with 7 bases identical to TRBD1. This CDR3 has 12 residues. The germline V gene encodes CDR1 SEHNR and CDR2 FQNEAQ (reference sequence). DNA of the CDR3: TGTTCCAGCAGCCACATTCAGGGGGACTACACCTTC. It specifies CSSSHIQGDYTF.

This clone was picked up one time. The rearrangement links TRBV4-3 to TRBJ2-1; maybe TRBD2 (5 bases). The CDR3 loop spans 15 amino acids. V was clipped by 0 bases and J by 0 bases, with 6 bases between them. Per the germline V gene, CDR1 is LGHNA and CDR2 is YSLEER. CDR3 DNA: TGCGCCAGCAGCCAAGAAGCGGACTCCTACAATGAGCAGTTCTTC. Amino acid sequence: CASSQEADSYNEQFF.

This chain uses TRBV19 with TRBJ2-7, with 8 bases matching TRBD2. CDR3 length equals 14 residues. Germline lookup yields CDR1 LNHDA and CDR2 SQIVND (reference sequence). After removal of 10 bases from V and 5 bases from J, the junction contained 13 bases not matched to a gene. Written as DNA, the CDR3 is TGTGCCACCCGGGGGGGACCGACAGGCGACGAGCAGTACTTC. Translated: CATRGGPTGDEQYF.

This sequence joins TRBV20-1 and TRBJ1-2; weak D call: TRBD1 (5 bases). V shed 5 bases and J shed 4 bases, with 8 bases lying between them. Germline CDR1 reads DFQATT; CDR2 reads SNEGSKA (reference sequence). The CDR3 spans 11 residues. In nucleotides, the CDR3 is TGCAGTGCTCTGGGGGGCTATGGCTACACCTTC. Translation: CSALGGYGYTF.

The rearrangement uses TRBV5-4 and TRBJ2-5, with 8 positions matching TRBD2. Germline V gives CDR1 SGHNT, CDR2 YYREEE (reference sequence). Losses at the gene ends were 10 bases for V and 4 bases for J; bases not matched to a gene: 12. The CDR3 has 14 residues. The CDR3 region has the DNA TGTGCCGGGGGCGAGGCGGGAGGAGGAGAGACCCAGTACTTC. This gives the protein CAGGEAGGGETQYF.

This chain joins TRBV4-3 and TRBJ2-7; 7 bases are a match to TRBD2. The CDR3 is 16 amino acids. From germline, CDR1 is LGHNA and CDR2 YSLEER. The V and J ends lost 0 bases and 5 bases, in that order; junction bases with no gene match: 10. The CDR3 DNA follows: TGCGCCAGCAGCCAAGATGGGGGGGGACCCCTCCACGAGCAGTACTTC. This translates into CASSQDGGGPLHEQYF.

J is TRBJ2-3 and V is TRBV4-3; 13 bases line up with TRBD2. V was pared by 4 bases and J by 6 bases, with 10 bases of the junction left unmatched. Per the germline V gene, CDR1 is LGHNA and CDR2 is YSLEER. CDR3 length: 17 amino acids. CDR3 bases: TGCGCCAGCAGCCGCCAACGACTAGCGGGAGGAGGGGATACGCAGTATTTT. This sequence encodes CASSRQRLAGGGDTQYF.

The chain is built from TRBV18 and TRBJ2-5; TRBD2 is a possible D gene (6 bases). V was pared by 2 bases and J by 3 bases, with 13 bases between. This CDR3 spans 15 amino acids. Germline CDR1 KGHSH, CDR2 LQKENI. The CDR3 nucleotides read TGTGCCAGCTCACCAGGCGCGGGCGGGGAAGAGACCCAGTACTTC. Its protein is CASSPGAGGEETQYF.

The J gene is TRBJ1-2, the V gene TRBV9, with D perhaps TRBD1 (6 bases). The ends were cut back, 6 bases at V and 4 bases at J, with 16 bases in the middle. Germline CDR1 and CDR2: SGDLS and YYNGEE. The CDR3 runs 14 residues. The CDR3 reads CASNNREGGYGYTF. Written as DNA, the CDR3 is TGTGCCAGCAACAACAGGGAGGGGGGCTATGGCTACACCTTC.

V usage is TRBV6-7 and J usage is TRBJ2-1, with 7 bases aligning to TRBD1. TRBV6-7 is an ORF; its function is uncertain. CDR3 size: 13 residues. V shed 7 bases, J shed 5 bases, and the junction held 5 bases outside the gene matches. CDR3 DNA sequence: TGTGCCAGCAAACGGGACAGAGACAATGAGCAGTTCTTC. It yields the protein CASKRDRDNEQFF.